Listed here are 5 T cell receptor beta chains from one sample, sequenced in a study of T cell responses to AZD1222 COVID-19 vaccine. Clones were sequenced by immunoSEQ multiplex PCR, and TCRdb holds only the in-frame ones, with some missing. The repertoire holds 110,000 or so clones, with approximately 90% as singletons. The sequences come from peripheral blood, collected 28 days after the second AZD1222 dose. These receptors all come from an adult who received the AZD1222 COVID-19 vaccine.

J is TRBJ1-5 and V is TRBV7-3; possibly TRBD1 for D (6 bases). Trimming removed 5 bases from V and 6 bases from J, with 17 bases in between. This CDR3 has 15 amino acids. Germline CDR1 SGHTA, CDR2 FQGTGA. The CDR3 is CASSPAGARGQPQHF. As DNA, the CDR3 is TGTGCCAGCAGCCCGGCGGGGGCCCGCGGTCAGCCCCAGCATTTT.

This clone was counted a few times. The J gene is TRBJ1-1, the V gene TRBV19, with D possibly being TRBD1 (6 bases). The CDR3 is made up of 16 amino acids. V was cut by 3 bases and J by 3 bases, with 17 bases left in between. Germline-derived CDR1 and CDR2 are LNHDA and SQIVND (reference sequence). CDR3 sequence: CASSMTGRGRHTEAFF. CDR3 bases: TGTGCCAGTAGTATGACTGGTCGGGGGCGTCACACTGAAGCTTTCTTT.

V is TRBV3-1 (or the pseudogene TRBV3-2) and J is TRBJ1-6; D gene unclear. Trimming shortened V by 0 bases and J by 0 bases, and 6 bases separated the two germline ends. Germline V CDR1 and CDR2: LGHDT, YNNKEL (reference sequence). This CDR3 has 16 amino acids. The CDR3 DNA follows: TGTGCCAGCAGCCAAGAAGGCAGCTCCTATAATTCACCCCTCCACTTT. Protein product: CASSQEGSSYNSPLHF.

This clone appeared a single time. The chain uses TRBV3-1 (or the pseudogene TRBV3-2) and TRBJ2-3, with TRBD2 identical over 8 bases. The CDR3 contains 15 residues. Germline CDR1 LGHDT, CDR2 YNNKEL (reference sequence). Losses at the gene ends were 6 bases for V and 2 bases for J; bases not matched to a gene: 7. CDR3 DNA: TGTGCCAGCAGACAATCGGGGGGGCCCACAGATACGCAGTATTTT. Its translation is CASRQSGGPTDTQYF.

For this clone: The sample holds other DNA sequences that translate to the same CDR3. The chain recombines TRBV4-3 with TRBJ2-7, with D possibly being TRBD1 (5 bases). With 4 bases removed from V and 0 bases from J, the gap between germline ends came to 16 bases. CDR3 size: 16 residues. The V gene's germline CDR1 is LGHNA and CDR2 YSLEER. The CDR3 loop is CASSPEDSALSYEQYF. The CDR3 region has the DNA TGCGCCAGCAGCCCAGAAGACAGCGCCCTCTCCTACGAGCAGTACTTC.